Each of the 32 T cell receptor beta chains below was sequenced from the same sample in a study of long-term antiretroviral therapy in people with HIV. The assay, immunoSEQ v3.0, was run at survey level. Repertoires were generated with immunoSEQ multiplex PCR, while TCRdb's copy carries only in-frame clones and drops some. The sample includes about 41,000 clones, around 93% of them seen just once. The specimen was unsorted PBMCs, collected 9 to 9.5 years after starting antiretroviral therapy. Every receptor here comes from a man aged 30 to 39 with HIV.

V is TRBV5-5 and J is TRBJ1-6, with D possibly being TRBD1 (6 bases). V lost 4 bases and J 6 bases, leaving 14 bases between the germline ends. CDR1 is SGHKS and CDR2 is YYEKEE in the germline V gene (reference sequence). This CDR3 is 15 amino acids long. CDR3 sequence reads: CASSLNRVVNSPLHF. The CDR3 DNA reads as TGTGCCAGCAGCCTAAACAGGGTAGTTAATTCACCCCTCCACTTT. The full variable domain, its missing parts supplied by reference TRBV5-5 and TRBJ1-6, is DAGVTQSPTHLIKTRGQQVTLRCSPISGHKSVSWYQQVLGQGPQFIFQYYEKEERGRGNFPDRFSARQFPNYSSELNVNALLLGDSALYLCASSLNRVVNSPLHFGNGTRLTVT.

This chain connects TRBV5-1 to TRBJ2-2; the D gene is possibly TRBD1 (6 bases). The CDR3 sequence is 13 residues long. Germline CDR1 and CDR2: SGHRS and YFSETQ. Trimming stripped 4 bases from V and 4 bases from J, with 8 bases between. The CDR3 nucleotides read TGCGCCAGCAGCCAGGGGTTCACCGGGGAGCTGTTTTTT. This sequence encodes CASSQGFTGELFF.

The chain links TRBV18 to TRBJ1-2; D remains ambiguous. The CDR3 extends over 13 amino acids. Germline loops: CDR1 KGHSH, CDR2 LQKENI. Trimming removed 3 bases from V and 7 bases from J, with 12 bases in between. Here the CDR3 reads CASSPDLSRGYTF. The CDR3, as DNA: TGTGCCAGCTCACCGGACCTCTCCCGTGGCTACACCTTC.

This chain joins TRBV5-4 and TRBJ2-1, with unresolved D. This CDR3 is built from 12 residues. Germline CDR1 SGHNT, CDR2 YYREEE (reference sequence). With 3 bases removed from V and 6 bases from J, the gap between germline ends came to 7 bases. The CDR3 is CASSWTPNEQFF. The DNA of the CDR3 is TGTGCCAGCAGCTGGACCCCCAATGAGCAGTTCTTC. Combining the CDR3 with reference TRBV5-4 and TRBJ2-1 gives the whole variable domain ETGVTQSPTHLIKTRGQQVTLRCSSQSGHNTVSWYQQALGQGPQFIFQYYREEENGRGNFPPRFSGLQFPNYSSELNVNALELDDSALYLCASSWTPNEQFFGPGTRLTVL.

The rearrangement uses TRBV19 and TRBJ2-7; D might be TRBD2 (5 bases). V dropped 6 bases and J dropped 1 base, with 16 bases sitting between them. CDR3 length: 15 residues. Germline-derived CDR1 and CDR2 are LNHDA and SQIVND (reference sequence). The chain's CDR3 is CASSPRSRGSYEQYF. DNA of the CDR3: TGTGCCAGTAGCCCCCGCTCTAGAGGGTCCTACGAGCAGTACTTC.

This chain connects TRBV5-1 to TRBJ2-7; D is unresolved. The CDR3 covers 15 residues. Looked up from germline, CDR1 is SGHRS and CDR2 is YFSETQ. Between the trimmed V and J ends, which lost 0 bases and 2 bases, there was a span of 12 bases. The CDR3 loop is CASSLVRSVTYEQYF. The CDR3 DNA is TGCGCCAGCAGCTTGGTACGGAGTGTAACCTACGAGCAGTACTTC.

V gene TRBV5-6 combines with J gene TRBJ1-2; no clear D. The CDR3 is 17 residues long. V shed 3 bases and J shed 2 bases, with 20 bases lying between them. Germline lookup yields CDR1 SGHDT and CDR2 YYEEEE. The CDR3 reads CASSSLGISKSNYGYTF. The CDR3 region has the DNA TGTGCCAGCAGCTCACTGGGCATCTCCAAATCGAACTATGGCTACACCTTC.

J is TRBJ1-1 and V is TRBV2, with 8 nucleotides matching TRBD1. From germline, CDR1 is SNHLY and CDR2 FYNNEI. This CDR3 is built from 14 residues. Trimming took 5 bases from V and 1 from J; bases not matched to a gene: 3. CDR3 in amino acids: CASSRDRGNTEAFF. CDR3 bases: TGTGCCAGCAGTCGCGACAGGGGGAACACTGAAGCTTTCTTT.

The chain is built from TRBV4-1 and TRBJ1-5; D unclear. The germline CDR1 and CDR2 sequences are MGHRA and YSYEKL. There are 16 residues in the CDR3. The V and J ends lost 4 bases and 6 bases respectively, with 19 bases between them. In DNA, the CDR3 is TGCGCCAGCAGCCCGACTGAGGACGGGCGGAGTCAGCCCCAGCATTTT. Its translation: CASSPTEDGRSQPQHF.

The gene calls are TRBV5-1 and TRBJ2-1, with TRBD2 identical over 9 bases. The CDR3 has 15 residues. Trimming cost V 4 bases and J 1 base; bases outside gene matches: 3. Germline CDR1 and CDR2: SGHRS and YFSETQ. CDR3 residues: CASSILAGSYNEQFF. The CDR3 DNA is TGCGCCAGCAGCATCCTAGCGGGGTCCTACAATGAGCAGTTCTTC.

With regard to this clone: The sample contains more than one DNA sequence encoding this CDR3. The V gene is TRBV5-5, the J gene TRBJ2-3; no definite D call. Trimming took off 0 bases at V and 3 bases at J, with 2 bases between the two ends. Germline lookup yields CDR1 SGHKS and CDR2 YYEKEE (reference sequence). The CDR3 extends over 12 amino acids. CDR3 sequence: CASSLETDTQYF. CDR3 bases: TGTGCCAGCAGCTTGGAAACAGATACGCAGTATTTT.

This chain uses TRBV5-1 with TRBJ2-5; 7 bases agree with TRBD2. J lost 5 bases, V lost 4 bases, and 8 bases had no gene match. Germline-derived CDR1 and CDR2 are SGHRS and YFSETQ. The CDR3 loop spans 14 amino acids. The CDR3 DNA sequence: TGCGCCAGCAGCCAGAGCGGACTAGGGGAGACCCAGTACTTC. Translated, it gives CASSQSGLGETQYF.

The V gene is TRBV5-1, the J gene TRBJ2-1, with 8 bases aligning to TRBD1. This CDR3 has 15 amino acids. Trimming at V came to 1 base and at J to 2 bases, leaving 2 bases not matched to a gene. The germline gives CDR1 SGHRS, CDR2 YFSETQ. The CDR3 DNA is TGCGCCAGCAGCTTGCTACAGGGGGCCTACAATGAGCAGTTCTTC. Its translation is CASSLLQGAYNEQFF.

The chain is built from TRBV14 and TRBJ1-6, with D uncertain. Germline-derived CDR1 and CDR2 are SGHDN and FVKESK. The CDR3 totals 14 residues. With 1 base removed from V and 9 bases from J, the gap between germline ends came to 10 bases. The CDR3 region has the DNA TGTGCCAGCAGCCAAGGATACGCCGGTTCACCCCTCCACTTT. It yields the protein CASSQGYAGSPLHF. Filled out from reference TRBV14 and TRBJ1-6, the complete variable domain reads EAGVTQFPSHSVIEKGQTVTLRCDPISGHDNLYWYRRVMGKEIKFLLHFVKESKQDESGMPNNRFLAERTGGTYSTLKVQPAELEDSGVYFCASSQGYAGSPLHFGNGTRLTVT.

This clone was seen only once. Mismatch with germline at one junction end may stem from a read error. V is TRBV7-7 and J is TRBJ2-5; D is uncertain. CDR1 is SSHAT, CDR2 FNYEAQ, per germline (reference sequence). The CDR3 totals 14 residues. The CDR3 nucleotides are TGTGCTAGCAGCCCCGAAAGAGTTCAAGGGACCCAGTACTTC. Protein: CASSPERVQGTQYF. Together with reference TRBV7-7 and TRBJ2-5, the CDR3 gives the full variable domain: GAGVSQSPRYKVTKRGQDVTLRCDPISSHATLYWYQQALGQGPEFLTYFNYEAQPDKSGLPSDRFSAERPEGSISTLTIQRTEQRDSAMYRCASSPERVQGTQYFGPGTRLLVL.

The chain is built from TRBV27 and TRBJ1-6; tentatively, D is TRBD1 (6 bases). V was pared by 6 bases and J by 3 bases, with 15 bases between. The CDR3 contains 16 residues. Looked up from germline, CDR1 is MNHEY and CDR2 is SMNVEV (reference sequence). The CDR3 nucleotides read TGTGCCAGCAGAATACAGGGACGGTTCTATAATTCACCCCTCCACTTT. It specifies CASRIQGRFYNSPLHF.

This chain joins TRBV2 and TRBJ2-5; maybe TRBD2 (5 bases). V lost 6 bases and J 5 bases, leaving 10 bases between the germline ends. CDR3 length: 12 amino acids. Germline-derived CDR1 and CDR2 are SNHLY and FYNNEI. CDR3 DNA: TGTGCCAGCAGCGGACTTCAGGAGACCCAGTACTTC. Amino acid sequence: CASSGLQETQYF.

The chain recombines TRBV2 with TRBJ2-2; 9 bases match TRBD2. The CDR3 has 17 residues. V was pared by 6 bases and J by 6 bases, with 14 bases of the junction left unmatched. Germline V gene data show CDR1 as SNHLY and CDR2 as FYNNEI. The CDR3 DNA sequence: TGTGCCAGCAGACCCCCGGGGCGGGGGGGCGTGGCCGGGGAGCTGTTTTTT. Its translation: CASRPPGRGGVAGELFF.

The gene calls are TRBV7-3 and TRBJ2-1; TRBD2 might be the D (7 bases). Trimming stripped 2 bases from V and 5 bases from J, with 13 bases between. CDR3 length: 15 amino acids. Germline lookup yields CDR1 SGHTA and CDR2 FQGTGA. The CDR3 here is CASSLLGGGNNEQFF. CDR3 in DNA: TGTGCCAGCAGCTTATTAGGGGGGGGTAACAATGAGCAGTTCTTC.

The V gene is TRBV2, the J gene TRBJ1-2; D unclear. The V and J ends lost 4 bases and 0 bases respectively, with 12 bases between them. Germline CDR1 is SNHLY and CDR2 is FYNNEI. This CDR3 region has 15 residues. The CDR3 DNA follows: TGTGCCAGCAGTGGATTGACACCAGCTAACTATGGCTACACCTTC. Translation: CASSGLTPANYGYTF.

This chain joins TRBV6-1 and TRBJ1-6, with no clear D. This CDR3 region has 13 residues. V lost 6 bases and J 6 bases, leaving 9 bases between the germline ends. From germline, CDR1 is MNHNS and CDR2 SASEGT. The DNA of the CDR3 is TGTGCCAGCAGAGCCTGGGGTAATTCACCCCTCCACTTT. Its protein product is CASRAWGNSPLHF.

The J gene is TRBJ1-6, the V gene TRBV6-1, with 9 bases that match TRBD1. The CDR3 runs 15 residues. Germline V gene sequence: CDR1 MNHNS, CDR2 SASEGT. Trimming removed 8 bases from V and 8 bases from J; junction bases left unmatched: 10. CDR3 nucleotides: TGTGCCAGCGTGAGAAACAGGGGGCAGGATTCACCCCTCCACTTT. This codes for CASVRNRGQDSPLHF.

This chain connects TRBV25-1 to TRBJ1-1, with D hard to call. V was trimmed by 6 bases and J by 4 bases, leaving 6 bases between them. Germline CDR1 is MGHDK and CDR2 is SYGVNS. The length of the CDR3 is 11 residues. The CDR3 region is CASSYGTEAFF. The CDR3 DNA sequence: TGTGCCAGCAGCTACGGCACTGAAGCTTTCTTT.

CDR3 sequence (DNA): TGTGCCATCAGCGGGGCGCGGGAGCAGTACTTC. It codes for CAISGAREQYF. The chain uses TRBV10-3 and TRBJ2-7; either TRBD1 or TRBD2 may fit D (5 bases each). With 6 bases removed from V and 7 bases from J, the gap between germline ends came to 10 bases. This CDR3 has 11 residues. Germline assignment: CDR1 ENHRY and CDR2 SYGVKD.

CDR3 region: CASSPGTGPGNEQFF. CDR3 in DNA: TGTGCCAGCAGCCCGGGGACAGGCCCAGGGAATGAGCAGTTCTTC. V and J are TRBV4-2 and TRBJ2-1; 8 bases fit TRBD1. J was trimmed by 7 bases and V by 4 bases; bases with no gene match: 9. The CDR3 totals 15 residues. Germline CDR1 and CDR2: LGHNA and YNFKEQ.

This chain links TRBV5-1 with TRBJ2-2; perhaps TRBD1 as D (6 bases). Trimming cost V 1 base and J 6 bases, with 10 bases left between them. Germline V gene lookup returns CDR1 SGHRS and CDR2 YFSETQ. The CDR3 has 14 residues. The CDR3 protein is CASSLITGSGELFF. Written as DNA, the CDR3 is TGCGCCAGCAGCTTGATTACAGGGTCCGGGGAGCTGTTTTTT.

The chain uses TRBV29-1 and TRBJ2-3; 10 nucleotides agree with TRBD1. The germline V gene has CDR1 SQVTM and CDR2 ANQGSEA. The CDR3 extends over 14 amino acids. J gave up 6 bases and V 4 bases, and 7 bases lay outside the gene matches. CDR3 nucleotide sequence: TGCAGCGTTGGCGGGACAGGGGTCTCTGATACGCAGTATTTT. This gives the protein CSVGGTGVSDTQYF.

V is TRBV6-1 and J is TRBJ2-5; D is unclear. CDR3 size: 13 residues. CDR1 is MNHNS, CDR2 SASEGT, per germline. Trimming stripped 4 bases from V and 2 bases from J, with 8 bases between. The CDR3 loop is CASSVRWQETQYF. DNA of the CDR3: TGTGCCAGCAGTGTTCGGTGGCAAGAGACCCAGTACTTC.

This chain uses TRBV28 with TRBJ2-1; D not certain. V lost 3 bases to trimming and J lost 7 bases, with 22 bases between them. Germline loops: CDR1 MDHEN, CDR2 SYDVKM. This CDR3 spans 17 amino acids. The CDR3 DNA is TGTGCCAGCAGTTTGCGACGGTTCCCCGGAACTGAAAATGAGCAGTTCTTC. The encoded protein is CASSLRRFPGTENEQFF.

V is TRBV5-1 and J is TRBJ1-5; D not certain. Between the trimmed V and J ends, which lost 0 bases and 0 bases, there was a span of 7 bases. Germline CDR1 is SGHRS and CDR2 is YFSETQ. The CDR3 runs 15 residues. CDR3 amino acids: CASSLGGGSNQPQHF. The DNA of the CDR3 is TGCGCCAGCAGCTTGGGAGGTGGTAGCAATCAGCCCCAGCATTTT.

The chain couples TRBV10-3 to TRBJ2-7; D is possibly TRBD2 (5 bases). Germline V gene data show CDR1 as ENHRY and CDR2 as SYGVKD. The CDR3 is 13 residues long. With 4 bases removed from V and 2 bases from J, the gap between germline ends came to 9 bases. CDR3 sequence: CAISGEGTYEQYV. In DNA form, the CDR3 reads TGTGCCATCAGTGGTGAGGGAACCTACGAGCAGTACGTC.

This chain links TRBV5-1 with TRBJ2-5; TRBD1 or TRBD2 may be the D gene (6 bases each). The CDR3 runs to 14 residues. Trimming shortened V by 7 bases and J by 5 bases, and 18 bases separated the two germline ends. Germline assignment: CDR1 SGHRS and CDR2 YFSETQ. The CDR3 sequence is CASAATGAGETQYF. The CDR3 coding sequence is TGCGCCAGCGCGGCGACGGGGGCGGGGGAGACCCAGTACTTC.